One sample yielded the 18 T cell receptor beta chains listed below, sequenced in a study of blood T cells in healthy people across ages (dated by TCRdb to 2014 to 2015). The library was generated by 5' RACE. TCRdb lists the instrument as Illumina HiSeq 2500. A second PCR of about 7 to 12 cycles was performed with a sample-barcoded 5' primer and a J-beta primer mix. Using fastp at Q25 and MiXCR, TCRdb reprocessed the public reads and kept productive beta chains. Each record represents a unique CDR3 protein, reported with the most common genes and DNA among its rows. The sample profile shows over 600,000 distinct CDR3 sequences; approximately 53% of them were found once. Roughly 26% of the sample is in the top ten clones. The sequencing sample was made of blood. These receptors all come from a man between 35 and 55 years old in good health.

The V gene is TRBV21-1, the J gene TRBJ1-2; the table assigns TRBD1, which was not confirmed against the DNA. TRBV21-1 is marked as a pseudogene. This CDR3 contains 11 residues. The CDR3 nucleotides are TGTGCCATATGGACAGGGCACGGCTACACCTTC. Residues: CAIWTGHGYTF.

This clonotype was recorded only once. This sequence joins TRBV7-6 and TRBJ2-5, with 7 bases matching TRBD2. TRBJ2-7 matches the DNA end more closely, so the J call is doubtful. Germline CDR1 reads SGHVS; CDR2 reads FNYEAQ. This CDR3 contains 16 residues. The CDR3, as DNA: TGTGCCAGCAGCTTGAAAGACCCTGGGGGGGGAAACGAGCAGTACTTC. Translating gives CASSLKDPGGGNEQYF.

In nucleotides, the CDR3 is TGTGCCAGCAGCCCGAGCGGGAGGTTCGATGAGCAGTTCTTC. Its protein is CASSPSGRFDEQFF. The J gene is TRBJ2-1, the V gene TRBV7-9; 9 bases fit TRBD2. This CDR3 region has 14 residues. Germline assignment: CDR1 SEHNR and CDR2 FQNEAQ (reference sequence). The J segment lost 8 bases and the V segment lost 5 bases, leaving 7 bases of the junction unmatched. The full variable domain, with the rest looked up from reference TRBV7-9 and TRBJ2-1, is DTGVSQNPRHKITKRGQNVTFRCDPISEHNRLYWYRQTLGQGPEFLTYFQNEAQLEKSRLLSDRFSAERPKGSFSTLEIQRTEQGDSAMYLCASSPSGRFDEQFFGPGTRLTVL.

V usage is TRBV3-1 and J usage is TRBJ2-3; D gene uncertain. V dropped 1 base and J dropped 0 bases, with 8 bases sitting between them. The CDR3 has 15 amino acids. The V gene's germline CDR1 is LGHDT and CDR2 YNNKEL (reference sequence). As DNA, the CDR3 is TGTGCCAGCAGCCAAGGGCCCGTTAGCACAGATACGCAGTATTTT. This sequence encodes CASSQGPVSTDTQYF.

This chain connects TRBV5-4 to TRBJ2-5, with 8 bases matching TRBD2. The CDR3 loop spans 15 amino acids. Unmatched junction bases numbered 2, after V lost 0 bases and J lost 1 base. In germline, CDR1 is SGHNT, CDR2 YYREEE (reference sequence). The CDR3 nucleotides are TGTGCCAGCAGCTTGGAGCGGGGGCCCCAAGAGACCCAGTACTTC. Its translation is CASSLERGPQETQYF.

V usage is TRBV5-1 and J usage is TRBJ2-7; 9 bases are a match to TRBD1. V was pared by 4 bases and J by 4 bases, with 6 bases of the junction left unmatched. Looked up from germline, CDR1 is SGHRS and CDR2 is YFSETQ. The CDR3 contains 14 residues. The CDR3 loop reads CASSAGQGEYEQYF. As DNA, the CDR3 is TGCGCCAGCAGCGCGGGACAGGGAGAGTACGAGCAGTACTTC.

CDR3 in amino acids: CASSLNAGRVEQFF. CDR3 in DNA: TGTGCCAGCAGTTTAAATGCTGGCAGGGTTGAGCAGTTCTTC. The V and J genes are TRBV12-3 or TRBV12-4 and TRBJ2-1, with TRBD1 as a possible D gene (5 bases). V gave up 2 bases and J gave up 9 bases, with 14 bases separating them. CDR3 length: 14 residues.

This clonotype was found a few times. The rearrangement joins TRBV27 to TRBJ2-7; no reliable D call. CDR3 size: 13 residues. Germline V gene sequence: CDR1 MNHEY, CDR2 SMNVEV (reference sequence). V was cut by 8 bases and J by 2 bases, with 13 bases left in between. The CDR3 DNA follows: TGTGCCAGCCGCGTCACTGGGACCTACGAGCAGTACTTC. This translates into CASRVTGTYEQYF.

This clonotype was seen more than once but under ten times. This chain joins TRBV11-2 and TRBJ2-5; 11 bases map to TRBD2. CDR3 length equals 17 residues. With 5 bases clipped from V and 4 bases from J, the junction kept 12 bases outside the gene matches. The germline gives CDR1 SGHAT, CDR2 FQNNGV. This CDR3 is CASSPGTSGSLRETQYF. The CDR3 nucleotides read TGTGCCAGCAGCCCCGGCACTAGCGGGAGTCTGAGAGAGACCCAGTACTTC.

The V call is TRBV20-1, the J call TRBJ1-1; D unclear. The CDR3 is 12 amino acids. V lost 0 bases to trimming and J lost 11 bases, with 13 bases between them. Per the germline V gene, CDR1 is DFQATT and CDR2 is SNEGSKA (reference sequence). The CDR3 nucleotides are TGCAGTGCTAGAGATCGGTGGCAAGAGGCTTTCTTT. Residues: CSARDRWQEAFF.

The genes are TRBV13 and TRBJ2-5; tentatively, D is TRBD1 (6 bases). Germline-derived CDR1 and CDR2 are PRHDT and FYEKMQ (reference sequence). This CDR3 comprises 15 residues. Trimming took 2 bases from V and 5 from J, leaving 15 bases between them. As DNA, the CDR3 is TGTGCCAGCAGCTTAAGGCAGGGGCATGGGGAGACCCAGTACTTC. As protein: CASSLRQGHGETQYF.

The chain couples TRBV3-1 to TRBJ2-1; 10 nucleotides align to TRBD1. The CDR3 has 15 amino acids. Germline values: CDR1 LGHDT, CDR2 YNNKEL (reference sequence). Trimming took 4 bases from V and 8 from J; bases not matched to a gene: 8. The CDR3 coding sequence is TGTGCCAGCAGCCTCCATCAGACAGGGGGCGATGAGCAGTTCTTC. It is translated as CASSLHQTGGDEQFF.

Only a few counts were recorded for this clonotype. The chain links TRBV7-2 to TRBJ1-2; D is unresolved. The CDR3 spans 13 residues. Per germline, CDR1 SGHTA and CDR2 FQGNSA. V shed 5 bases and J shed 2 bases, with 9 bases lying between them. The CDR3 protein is CASSEWENYGYTF. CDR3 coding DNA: TGTGCCAGCAGCGAGTGGGAAAACTATGGCTACACCTTC.

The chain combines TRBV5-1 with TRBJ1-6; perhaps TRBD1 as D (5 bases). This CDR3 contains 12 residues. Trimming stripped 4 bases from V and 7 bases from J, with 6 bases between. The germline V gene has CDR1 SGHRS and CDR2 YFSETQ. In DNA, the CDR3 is TGCGCCAGCAGCGAGGGGAATTCACCCCTCCACTTT. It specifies CASSEGNSPLHF.

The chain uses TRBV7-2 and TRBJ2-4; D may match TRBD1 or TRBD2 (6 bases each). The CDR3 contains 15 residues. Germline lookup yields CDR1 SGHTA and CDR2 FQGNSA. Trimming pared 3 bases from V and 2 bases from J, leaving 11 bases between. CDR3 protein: CASSLGGDSKNIQYF. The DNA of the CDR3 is TGTGCCAGCAGCTTGGGGGGCGATTCCAAAAACATTCAGTACTTC.

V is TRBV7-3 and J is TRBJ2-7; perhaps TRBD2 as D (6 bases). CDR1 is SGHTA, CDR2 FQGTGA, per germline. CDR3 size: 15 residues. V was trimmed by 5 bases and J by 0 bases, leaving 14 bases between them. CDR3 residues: CASSQGAGPSYEQYF. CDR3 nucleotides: TGTGCCAGCAGCCAAGGTGCGGGACCCTCCTACGAGCAGTACTTC.

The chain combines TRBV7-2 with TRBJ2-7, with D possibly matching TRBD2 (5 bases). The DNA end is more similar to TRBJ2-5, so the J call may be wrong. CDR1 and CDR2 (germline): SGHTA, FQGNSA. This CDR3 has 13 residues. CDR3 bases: TGTGCCAGCAGCCGGAGCTGGGAGGAGACCCAGTACTTC. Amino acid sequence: CASSRSWEETQYF.

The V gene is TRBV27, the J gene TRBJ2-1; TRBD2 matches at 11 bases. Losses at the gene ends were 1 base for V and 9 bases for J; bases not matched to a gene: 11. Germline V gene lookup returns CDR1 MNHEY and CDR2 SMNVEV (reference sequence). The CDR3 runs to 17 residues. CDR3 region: CASSLYKRGLAGFEQFF. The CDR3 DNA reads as TGTGCCAGCAGTTTATACAAACGCGGACTAGCGGGTTTTGAGCAGTTCTTC.